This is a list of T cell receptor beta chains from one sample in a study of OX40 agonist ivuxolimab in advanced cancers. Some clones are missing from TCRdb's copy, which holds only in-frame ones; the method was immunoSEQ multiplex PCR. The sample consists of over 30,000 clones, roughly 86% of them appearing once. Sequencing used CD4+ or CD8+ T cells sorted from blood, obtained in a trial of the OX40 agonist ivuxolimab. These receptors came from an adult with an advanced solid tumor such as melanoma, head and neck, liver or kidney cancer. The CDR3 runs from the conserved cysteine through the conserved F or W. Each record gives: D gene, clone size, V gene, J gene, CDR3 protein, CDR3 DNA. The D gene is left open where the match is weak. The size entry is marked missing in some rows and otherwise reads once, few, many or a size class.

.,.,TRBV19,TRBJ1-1,CASSMTGQTEAFF,TGTGCCAGTAGTATGACCGGACAGACTGAAGCTTTCTTT
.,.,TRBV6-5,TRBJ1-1,CASSYNGGRYGTEAFF,TGTGCCAGCAGTTACAACGGCGGTCGTTATGGCACTGAAGCTTTCTTT
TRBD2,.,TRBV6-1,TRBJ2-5,CASSRLAGGSETQYF,TGTGCCAGCAGCCGACTAGCGGGGGGTTCAGAGACCCAGTACTTC
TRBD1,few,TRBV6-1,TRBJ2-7,CASSPTGGPAYEQYF,TGTGCCAGCAGCCCGACAGGGGGCCCGGCCTACGAGCAGTACTTC
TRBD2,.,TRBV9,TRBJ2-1,CASSTTGTSDSEQFF,TGTGCCAGCAGCACAACCGGGACTAGCGACAGTGAGCAGTTCTTC
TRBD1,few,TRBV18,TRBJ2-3,CASSPRQGANTAVTDTQYF,TGTGCCAGCTCACCGAGGCAGGGGGCAAATACGGCGGTGACAGATACGCAGTATTTT
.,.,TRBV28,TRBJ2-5,CASRAAGQETQYF,TGTGCCAGCAGGGCCGCGGGCCAAGAGACCCAGTACTTC
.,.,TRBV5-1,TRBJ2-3,CASSMTTSTDTQYF,TGCGCCAGCAGCATGACAACTAGCACAGATACGCAGTATTTT
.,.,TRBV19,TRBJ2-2,CASRETTNTGELFF,TGTGCCAGTAGGGAGACAACGAACACCGGGGAGCTGTTTTTT
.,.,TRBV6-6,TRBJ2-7,CASSYGRGAYEQYF,TGTGCCAGCAGTTACGGCAGGGGAGCCTACGAGCAGTACTTC
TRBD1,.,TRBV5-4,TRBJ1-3,CASRGTGPSSGNTIYF,TGTGCCAGCAGAGGGACAGGCCCTTCCTCTGGAAACACCATATATTTT
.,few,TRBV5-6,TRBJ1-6,CASSLDGRTNSPLHF,TGTGCCAGCAGCTTGGACGGACGGACTAATTCACCCCTCCACTTT
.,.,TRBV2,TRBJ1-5,CASLEGRNQPQHF,TGTGCCAGCCTAGAAGGCAGAAATCAGCCCCAGCATTTT
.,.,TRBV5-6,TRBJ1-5,CASSLAGGASQPQHF,TGTGCCAGCAGCTTGGCAGGTGGGGCCAGTCAGCCCCAGCATTTT
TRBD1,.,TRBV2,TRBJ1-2,CASSGGGGSYTF,TGTGCCAGCAGTGGAGGGGGCGGAAGCTACACCTTC
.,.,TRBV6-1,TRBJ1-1,CASSDRQLMNTEAFF,TGTGCCAGCAGTGATAGACAGTTGATGAACACTGAAGCTTTCTTT
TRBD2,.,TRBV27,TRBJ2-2,CASSLFGGSGRAYTGELFF,TGTGCCAGCAGTTTATTTGGGGGTAGCGGGAGGGCCTACACCGGGGAGCTGTTTTTT
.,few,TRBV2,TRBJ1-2,CASSARQSTNDGYTF,TGTGCCAGCAGTGCCCGACAGTCGACGAACGATGGCTACACCTTC
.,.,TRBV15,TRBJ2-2,CATSRDVQNTGELFF,TGTGCCACCAGCAGAGATGTTCAAAACACCGGGGAGCTGTTTTTT
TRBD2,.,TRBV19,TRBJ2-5,CASSTPGTREETQYF,TGTGCCAGTAGTACTCCCGGGACTAGGGAGGAGACCCAGTACTTC
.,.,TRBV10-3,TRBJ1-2,CAISENFYGYTF,TGTGCCATCAGTGAGAATTTCTATGGCTACACCTTC
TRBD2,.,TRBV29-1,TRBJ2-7,CSVGTSGSSYEQYF,TGCAGCGTCGGGACTAGCGGGAGTAGCTACGAGCAGTACTTC
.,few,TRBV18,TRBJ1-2,CASSPPFGITDSNYGYTF,TGTGCCAGCTCACCACCGTTTGGGATCACCGATTCTAACTATGGCTACACCTTC
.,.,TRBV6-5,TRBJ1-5,CASTPRGRGNQPQHF,TGTGCCAGCACCCCCCGGGGTCGGGGCAATCAGCCCCAGCATTTT
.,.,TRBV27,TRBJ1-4,CASSPLGLPEKLFF,TGTGCCAGCAGTCCACTGGGCCTCCCGGAAAAACTGTTTTTT